This T cell receptor beta chain was profiled in a study of shared clonotypes between healthy human individuals. The CDR3 covers 14 residues. Germline V gives CDR1 MDHEN, CDR2 SYDVKM. Trimming took off 6 bases at V and 3 bases at J, with 12 bases between the two ends. Produced via immunoSEQ multiplex PCR; TCRdb's table is partial and in-frame only. The data show about 600,000 clones, around 97% seen once. Sequencing used naive CD4+ T cells sorted from blood. Subset in this sample: CD45RA+ positively selected. The TCR comes from a woman under 40 in good health. This rearrangement joins TRBV28 to TRBJ1-5; D call uncertain. The CDR3 sequence: CASRPDGINQPQHF. The CDR3 coding sequence is TGTGCCAGCAGGCCGGACGGGATCAATCAGCCCCAGCATTTT.